The sequence of this T cell receptor (beta chain) was determined in a study of blood T cells in healthy people across ages. Notes on the study in general: When one million T cells were used, diversity estimates were thought to be underestimates.

With 7 bases removed from V and 2 bases from J, the gap between germline ends came to 15 bases. The CDR3 contains 15 residues. The germline V gene has CDR1 MNHEY and CDR2 SVGEGT. The use of a sample-barcoded 5' primer and a J-beta primer mix characterized a second PCR of roughly 6 to 11 cycles. Samples each returned at least 3 million CDR3-containing paired-end reads. TCRdb recomputed calls from the 5' RACE reads with MiXCR, one row per CDR3 protein. The sample has about 840,000 distinct CDR3 sequences, almost 30% seen once. Of note for this clonotype: Its antigen is unidentified.

A further study also used this sample, focusing on T cells of mothers and their children. That investigation notes: cDNA was made from all extracted RNA, about 1.4 ug per 15 ul. When mothers and children were related, their normalized repertoire overlap, which was always slightly higher, did not differ significantly from that of unrelated pairs.

Material: blood. The chain couples TRBV6-2 or TRBV6-3 to TRBJ1-5, with D possibly matching TRBD1 (6 bases). The receptor's source is a woman aged 40 to 49 in good health. CDR3 nucleotide sequence: TGTGCCAGCACCGACAGGAAGGGTGGCAATCAGCCCCAGCATTTT. Its translation is CASTDRKGGNQPQHF.